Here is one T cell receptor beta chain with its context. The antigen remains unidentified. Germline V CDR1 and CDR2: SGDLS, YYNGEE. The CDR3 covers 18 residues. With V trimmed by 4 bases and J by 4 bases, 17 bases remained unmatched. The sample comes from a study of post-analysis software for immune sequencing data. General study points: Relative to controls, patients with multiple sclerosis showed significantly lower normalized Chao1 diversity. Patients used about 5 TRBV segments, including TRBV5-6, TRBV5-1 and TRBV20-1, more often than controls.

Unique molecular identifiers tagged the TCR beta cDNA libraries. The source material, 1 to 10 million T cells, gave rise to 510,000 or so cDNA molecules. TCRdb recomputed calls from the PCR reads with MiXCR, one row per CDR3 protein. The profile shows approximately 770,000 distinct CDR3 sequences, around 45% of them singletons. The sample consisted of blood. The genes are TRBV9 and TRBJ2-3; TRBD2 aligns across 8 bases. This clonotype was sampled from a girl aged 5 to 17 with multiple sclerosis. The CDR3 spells CASSSHAGAGVKADTQYF. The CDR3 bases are TGTGCCAGCAGCTCCCACGCGGGAGCGGGAGTCAAGGCAGATACGCAGTATTTT.